This TCR beta chain was sequenced in a study of blood T cells in healthy people across ages. Individuals who donated were healthy Caucasians from Russia aged roughly 6 to 90. CDR1 is MNHEY, CDR2 SVGAGI, per germline. There are 13 residues in the CDR3. V was clipped by 6 bases and J by 11 bases, with 19 bases between them. A second roughly 7 to 12 cycle PCR used barcoded and J-beta primers. Each cDNA molecule, via a template-switch adaptor with 12 random nucleotides, was tagged. TCRdb reprocessed the 5' RACE reads via MiXCR and lists one record per CDR3 protein. The table includes 500,000 to 550,000 distinct CDR3 sequences, 24% detected once. These sequences were also reported in another study, on T cells of mothers and their children. That study reports: Healthy Caucasian mothers, a few in number, and their six children were the donors.

The source material was blood. The origin of this receptor is a boy aged 5-17 years in good health. The V gene is TRBV6-5, the J gene TRBJ1-1; tentative D call: TRBD1 (5 bases). The CDR3 sequence is CASRGPGPGEAFF. The CDR3 nucleotides read TGTGCCAGCAGGGGACCCGGGCCCGGCGAGGCTTTCTTT.